This passage covers 28 T cell receptor beta chains from one sample sequenced in a study of cytomegalovirus exposure and HLA in healthy donors. PCR employed 60 Vbeta and 13 Jbeta primers. The assay was immunoSEQ multiplex PCR, and TCRdb's table has in-frame clones only and misses some. The profile shows roughly 120,000 clones, less than 65% of them singletons. Sequencing was performed on PBMCs. Receptor source: a man between 40 and 49 years old in good health and CMV-seropositive.

This chain connects TRBV10-3 to TRBJ1-3; D perhaps matches TRBD1 (5 bases). Trimming stripped 3 bases from V and 0 bases from J, with 12 bases between. Germline V CDR1 and CDR2: ENHRY, SYGVKD. This CDR3 contains 16 residues. The CDR3, as DNA: TGTGCCATCAGTGATTCGGGCAGGGTCTCTGGAAACACCATATATTTT. Translating it yields CAISDSGRVSGNTIYF.

The chain uses TRBV5-6 and TRBJ2-1; 10 nucleotides align to TRBD1. The V segment lost 4 bases and the J segment 1 base; nucleotides outside the gene matches: 11. From germline, CDR1 is SGHDT and CDR2 YYEEEE. The CDR3 is 18 residues long. CDR3 sequence (DNA): TGTGCCAGCAGCCCCGGGACAGGGGAGATCGGGTCCTACAATGAGCAGTTCTTC. This sequence encodes CASSPGTGEIGSYNEQFF.

This chain uses TRBV13 with TRBJ2-1; TRBD2 matches at 8 bases. V dropped 5 bases and J dropped 6; count of bases not matched to a gene: 9. CDR1 and CDR2 (germline): PRHDT, FYEKMQ (reference sequence). This CDR3 spans 15 amino acids. CDR3 loop: CASSPLGRDGNEQFF. The CDR3 DNA is TGTGCCAGCAGCCCTCTCGGGAGGGACGGCAATGAGCAGTTCTTC.

V is TRBV2 and J is TRBJ1-1; D perhaps matches TRBD1 (5 bases). This CDR3 region has 11 residues. CDR1 is SNHLY and CDR2 is FYNNEI in the germline V gene. V was shortened by 2 bases and J by 11 bases, with 9 bases between the two germline ends. CDR3: CASSEQGDAFF. The CDR3 bases are TGTGCCAGCAGTGAACAGGGCGACGCTTTCTTT.

V usage is TRBV2 and J usage is TRBJ1-1; the D is unclear. Germline CDR1 is SNHLY and CDR2 is FYNNEI. The CDR3 length is 12 residues. V was trimmed by 7 bases and J by 7 bases, leaving 13 bases between them. CDR3 bases: TGTGCCAGCAACCCTGATTCCGGTGAAGCTTTCTTT. Its protein is CASNPDSGEAFF.

This rearrangement joins TRBV9 to TRBJ2-3; D perhaps matches TRBD2 (5 bases). The CDR3 is 14 residues long. Between the trimmed V and J ends, which lost 0 bases and 7 bases, there was a span of 12 bases. Germline CDR1 is SGDLS and CDR2 is YYNGEE. CDR3 DNA sequence: TGTGCCAGCAGCGTAGTCCACGCCGGGAATACGCAGTATTTT. Protein product: CASSVVHAGNTQYF.

J is TRBJ2-3 and V is TRBV27; 9 bases fit TRBD2. CDR1 MNHEY and CDR2 SMNVEV come from the germline V gene (reference sequence). The CDR3 has 16 residues. J was trimmed by 5 bases and V by 0 bases; bases with no gene match: 6. For the CDR3, the DNA is TGTGCCAGCAGTTTATCATGGGTAGCGGGAGTAGATACGCAGTATTTT. Translation gives CASSLSWVAGVDTQYF.

The chain is built from TRBV5-4 and TRBJ2-7; 9 bases align to TRBD1. This CDR3 has 15 residues. Trimming took 4 bases from V and 7 from J; bases not matched to a gene: 12. Germline V lookup: CDR1 SGHNT, CDR2 YYREEE (reference sequence). In DNA, the CDR3 is TGTGCCAGCAGCAGGTCCGGGACAGGGTTGGGGGAGCAGTACTTC. It codes for CASSRSGTGLGEQYF.

The chain joins TRBV5-1 to TRBJ1-5, with TRBD1 as a possible D gene (5 bases). Trimming took 5 bases from V and 4 from J, leaving 28 bases between them. CDR3 length: 19 amino acids. The germline gives CDR1 SGHRS, CDR2 YFSETQ. CDR3 sequence (DNA): TGCGCCAGCAGGGGCGCAGGGCACTCTTCAGGTACCCTTAATCAGCCCCAGCATTTT. Translated: CASRGAGHSSGTLNQPQHF. The full variable domain, completed using reference TRBV5-1 and TRBJ1-5, is KAGVTQTPRYLIKTRGQQVTLSCSPISGHRSVSWYQQTPGQGLQFLFEYFSETQRNKGNFPGRFSGRQFSNSRSEMNVSTLELGDSALYLCASRGAGHSSGTLNQPQHFGDGTRLSIL.

The CDR3 sequence: CASVRGPAGTQYF. In DNA, the CDR3 is TGTGCCAGCGTCAGGGGACCCGCCGGGACCCAGTACTTC. The chain is built from TRBV2 and TRBJ2-5; D might be TRBD1 (6 bases). The V end lost 8 bases, the J end lost 7 bases, and 17 bases lay between the germline ends. The germline V gene encodes CDR1 SNHLY and CDR2 FYNNEI. This CDR3 spans 13 amino acids.

V is TRBV2 and J is TRBJ1-2; D is unresolved. The germline V gene encodes CDR1 SNHLY and CDR2 FYNNEI. The CDR3 loop spans 13 amino acids. V was clipped by 3 bases and J by 1 base, with 6 bases between them. This CDR3 is CASSDSLNYGYTF. CDR3 DNA: TGTGCCAGCAGTGATAGCCTTAACTATGGCTACACCTTC.

A few counts support this clone. This sequence joins TRBV29-1 and TRBJ2-3; no reliable D call. The CDR3 loop spans 13 amino acids. CDR1 and CDR2 from the germline V gene are SQVTM and ANQGSEA. V gave up 5 bases and J gave up 5 bases, with 14 bases separating them. CDR3 in DNA: TGCAGCGTTCGAAGTTCTTTAGTAGATACGCAGTATTTT. Protein sequence: CSVRSSLVDTQYF.

The V call is TRBV9, the J call TRBJ1-2, with 10 bases that match TRBD1. The V gene's germline CDR1 is SGDLS and CDR2 YYNGEE. V lost 4 bases, J lost 0 bases, and 6 bases stayed unmatched. The CDR3 is made up of 16 amino acids. The CDR3 spells CASSPQGQGSNYGYTF. Written as DNA, the CDR3 is TGTGCCAGCAGCCCTCAGGGACAGGGGTCTAACTATGGCTACACCTTC.

V is TRBV29-1 and J is TRBJ2-5; D perhaps matches TRBD1 (5 bases). This CDR3 contains 13 residues. Germline V CDR1 and CDR2: SQVTM, ANQGSEA. V lost 6 bases and J 11 bases, leaving 22 bases between the germline ends. The CDR3 DNA follows: TGCAGCGTCCTACTTGGACACCGGCCCCAGCAGTACTTC. Protein: CSVLLGHRPQQYF.

This chain links TRBV30 with TRBJ2-7; a possible D gene is TRBD2 (5 bases). The CDR3 length is 15 residues. Deletions cut 1 base from V and 3 bases from J, with 16 bases between. Germline CDR1 is GTSNPN and CDR2 is SVGIG (reference sequence). The CDR3: CAWSGLRNGDYEQYF. CDR3 in DNA: TGTGCCTGGAGTGGTTTGAGAAACGGGGACTACGAGCAGTACTTC.

Of note for this clone: A read error may produce the germline difference seen at one junction end. The genes are TRBV19 and TRBJ1-6, with D hard to call. The CDR3 is made up of 14 amino acids. Germline CDR1 LNHDA, CDR2 SQIVND (reference sequence). CDR3 residues: CASSIVPYDSPLHF. Here the CDR3 DNA reads TGTGCCAGTAGTATTGTGCCCTATGATTCACCCCTCCACTTT.

The V call is TRBV10-3, the J call TRBJ1-1, with 9 positions matching TRBD1. CDR1 ENHRY and CDR2 SYGVKD come from the germline V gene. After removal of 3 bases from V and 4 bases from J, the junction contained 6 bases not matched to a gene. The CDR3 loop spans 15 amino acids. DNA for the CDR3: TGTGCCATCAGTGATGGACAGGGGTTAATCACTGAAGCTTTCTTT. Its translation: CAISDGQGLITEAFF.

The gene calls are TRBV15 and TRBJ1-1; a weak D match, TRBD1 (6 bases). The germline V gene has CDR1 LNHNV and CDR2 YYDKDF (reference sequence). Trimming took off 5 bases at V and 6 bases at J, with 10 bases between the two ends. CDR3 length: 12 amino acids. The CDR3 sequence: CATSGRTAEAFF. The CDR3 DNA reads TGTGCCACCAGCGGTAGGACAGCTGAAGCTTTCTTT.

Only a few counts were recorded for this clone. This chain's CDR3 is CASSLQGAEETQYF. CDR3 nucleotides: TGCGCCAGCAGCTTACAGGGGGCTGAAGAGACCCAGTACTTC. The gene calls are TRBV5-1 and TRBJ2-5, with TRBD1 matching 9 bases. The CDR3 has 14 amino acids. CDR1 SGHRS and CDR2 YFSETQ come from the germline V gene. After removal of 2 bases from V and 3 bases from J, the junction contained 2 bases not matched to a gene.

The sample holds a few counts of this clone. The chain employs TRBV5-1 and TRBJ1-1; D unclear. The V end was cut by 0 bases, the J end by 3 bases, with 12 bases between. Germline values: CDR1 SGHRS, CDR2 YFSETQ. There are 15 residues in the CDR3. The chain's CDR3 is CASSLGGGLYTEAFF. In DNA, the CDR3 is TGCGCCAGCAGCTTGGGGGGAGGGCTGTACACTGAAGCTTTCTTT.

The chain links TRBV4-1 to TRBJ2-7, with 10 bases lining up with TRBD2. The ends lost 0 bases at V and 3 bases at J; junction bases unmatched: 11. CDR1 MGHRA and CDR2 YSYEKL come from the germline V gene. The CDR3 consists of 18 residues. This chain's CDR3 is CASSQDHTSGAGGYEQYF. In nucleotides, the CDR3 is TGCGCCAGCAGCCAAGATCACACTAGCGGGGCGGGGGGCTACGAGCAGTACTTC.

The J gene is TRBJ1-5, the V gene TRBV18, with 8 bases matching TRBD1. The J segment lost 5 bases and the V segment lost 5 bases, leaving 2 bases of the junction unmatched. The germline CDR1 and CDR2 sequences are KGHSH and LQKENI. The CDR3 extends over 13 amino acids. DNA for the CDR3: TGTGCCAGCTCAGGGGGACAGGATCAGCCCCAGCATTTT. It translates to CASSGGQDQPQHF.

This clone appeared once. The chain combines TRBV18 with TRBJ2-5, with TRBD1 matching over 8 bases. CDR1 and CDR2 (germline): KGHSH, LQKENI. The CDR3 has 16 amino acids. J was trimmed by 3 bases and V by 3 bases; bases with no gene match: 9. The DNA for the CDR3 is TGTGCCAGCTCACCGCTGGGTGAGACAGGGGAAGAGACCCAGTACTTC. Translating gives CASSPLGETGEETQYF.

The chain has TRBV6-5 and TRBJ2-5; tentatively, D is TRBD1 (7 bases). The CDR3 is made up of 14 amino acids. Per the germline V gene, CDR1 is MNHEY and CDR2 is SVGAGI. V lost 0 bases and J 5 bases, leaving 10 bases between the germline ends. CDR3 residues: CASSYSTGRETQYF. Here the CDR3 DNA reads TGTGCCAGCAGTTACTCGACAGGGAGGGAGACCCAGTACTTC.

Turning to this clone: Other DNA sequences in the same sample also yield this CDR3. The chain couples TRBV7-2 to TRBJ1-3; TRBD1 aligns across 7 bases. V shed 4 bases, J shed 0 bases, and the junction held 3 bases outside the gene matches. This CDR3 is built from 15 residues. In germline, CDR1 is SGHTA, CDR2 FQGNSA. CDR3 protein: CASSSTGYSGNTIYF. The CDR3 nucleotides are TGTGCCAGCAGCTCGACAGGGTACTCTGGAAACACCATATATTTT.

This clone was observed a few times. The chain uses TRBV28 and TRBJ2-1, with a possible D match to TRBD2 (6 bases). Trimming pared 6 bases from V and 2 bases from J, leaving 17 bases between. This CDR3 region has 16 residues. Germline CDR1 reads MDHEN; CDR2 reads SYDVKM. The DNA for the CDR3 is TGTGCCAGCAGCCCCCTTACTAGCCTTGCCTACAATGAGCAGTTCTTC. Translation gives CASSPLTSLAYNEQFF.

CDR3 DNA sequence: TGTGCCAGCAGCTTTTTGTCGGGCGGGGATGGCTACACCTTC. It translates to CASSFLSGGDGYTF. This sequence joins TRBV5-6 and TRBJ1-2; D is uncertain. Per germline, CDR1 SGHDT and CDR2 YYEEEE. The CDR3 has 14 residues. Deletions cut 2 bases from V and 6 bases from J, with 14 bases between.

The V call is TRBV6-1, the J call TRBJ2-1; possible D gene TRBD1, 5 bases. V dropped 6 bases and J dropped 3 bases, with 9 bases sitting between them. The germline CDR1 and CDR2 sequences are MNHNS and SASEGT. The CDR3 has 13 amino acids. CDR3 protein: CASRGRVYNEQFF. CDR3 coding DNA: TGTGCCAGCAGGGGGCGCGTCTACAATGAGCAGTTCTTC.